This T cell receptor (beta chain) was obtained from a study of T cell changes during pregnancy in multiple sclerosis. This table comes from immunoSEQ multiplex PCR, and its TCRdb copy is limited to in-frame clones, with some not included. The sample contains about 36,000 clones, 88% of which appear only once. Germline V gene sequence: CDR1 LNHDA, CDR2 SQIVND (reference sequence). Trimming at V came to 4 bases and at J to 0 bases, leaving 2 bases not matched to a gene. CDR3 length: 14 amino acids. This TCR was recovered from a female donor with multiple sclerosis, enrolled in a pregnancy study. This chain connects TRBV19 to TRBJ2-7; 8 bases match TRBD2. The specimen was CD4+ T cells from peripheral blood mononuclear cells, collected in the first trimester of pregnancy. CDR3 in amino acids: CASSSGRSSYEQYF. The DNA of the CDR3 is TGTGCCAGTAGTAGCGGGAGGAGCTCCTACGAGCAGTACTTC.